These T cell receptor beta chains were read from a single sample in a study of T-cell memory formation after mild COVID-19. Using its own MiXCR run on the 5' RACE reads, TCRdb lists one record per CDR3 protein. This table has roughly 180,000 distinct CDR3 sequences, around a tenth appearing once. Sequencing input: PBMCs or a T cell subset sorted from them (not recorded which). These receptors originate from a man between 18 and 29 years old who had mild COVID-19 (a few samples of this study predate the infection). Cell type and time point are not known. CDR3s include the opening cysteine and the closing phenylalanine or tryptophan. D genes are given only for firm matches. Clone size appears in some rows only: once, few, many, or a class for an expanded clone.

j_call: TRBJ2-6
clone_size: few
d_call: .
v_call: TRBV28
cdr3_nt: TGTGCCAGCAGCGGGGCTACTGGGGCCAACGTCCTGACTTTC
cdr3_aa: CASSGATGANVLTF

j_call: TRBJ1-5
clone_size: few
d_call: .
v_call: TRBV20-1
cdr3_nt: TGCAGTGCTAGAGGGGGCGCCAGCAATCAGCCCCAGCATTTT
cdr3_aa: CSARGGASNQPQHF

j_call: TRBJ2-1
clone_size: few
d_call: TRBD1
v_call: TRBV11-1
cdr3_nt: TGTGCCGGGCTCAGGACAGGAACCAATGAGCAGTTCTTC
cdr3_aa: CAGLRTGTNEQFF

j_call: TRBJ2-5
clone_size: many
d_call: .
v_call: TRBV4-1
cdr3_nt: TGCGCCAGCAGCCAAGGAAAAGGTACAGGGGAGGGAGAGACCCAGTACTTC
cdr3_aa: CASSQGKGTGEGETQYF

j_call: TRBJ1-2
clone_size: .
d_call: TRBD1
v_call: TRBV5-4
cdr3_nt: TGTGCCAGCAGCCCGGACCAAGGGGGCGCGGGTGGCTACACCTTC
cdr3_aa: CASSPDQGGAGGYTF

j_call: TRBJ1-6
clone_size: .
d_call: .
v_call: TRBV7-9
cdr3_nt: TGTGCCAGCAGCCCGCGGACAGAATCACCCCTCCACTTT
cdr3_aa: CASSPRTESPLHF

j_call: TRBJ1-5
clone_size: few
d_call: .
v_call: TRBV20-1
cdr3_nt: TGCAGTTGGGTCCGCGAAGGCAATCAGCCCCAGCATTTT
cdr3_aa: CSWVREGNQPQHF

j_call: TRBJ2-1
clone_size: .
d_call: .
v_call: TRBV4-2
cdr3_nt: TGTGCCAGCAGCCAGCGGACGGCAGCTAGCTCCTACAATGAGCAGTTCTTC
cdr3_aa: CASSQRTAASSYNEQFF

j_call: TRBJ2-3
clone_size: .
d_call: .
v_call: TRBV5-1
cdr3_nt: TGCGCCAGCAGCTTGTCAGGAGCAAACACAGATACGCAGTATTTT
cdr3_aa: CASSLSGANTDTQYF

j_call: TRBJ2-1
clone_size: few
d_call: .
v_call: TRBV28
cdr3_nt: TGTGCCAGCAGTGACAGGTACGGGACCTTGGAGCAGTTCTTC
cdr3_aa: CASSDRYGTLEQFF

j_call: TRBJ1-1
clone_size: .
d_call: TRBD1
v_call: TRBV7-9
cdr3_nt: TGTGCCAGCAGCGATAACAGGGGGCTGAGCACTGAAGCTTTCTTT
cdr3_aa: CASSDNRGLSTEAFF

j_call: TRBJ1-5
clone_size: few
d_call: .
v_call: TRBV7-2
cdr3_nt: TGTGCCAGCAGCTTTGGGGTAGGGCAGCCCCAGCATTTT
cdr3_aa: CASSFGVGQPQHF

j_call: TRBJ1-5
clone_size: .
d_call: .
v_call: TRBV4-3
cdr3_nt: TGCGCCAGCAGCCTCTCTCTGGGACCTTATCAGCCCCAGCATTTT
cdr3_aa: CASSLSLGPYQPQHF

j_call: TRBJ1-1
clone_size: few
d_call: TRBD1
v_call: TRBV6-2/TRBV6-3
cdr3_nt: TGTGCCTCTCTAGGGACAGGGGAGACTGAAGCTTTCTTT
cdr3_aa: CASLGTGETEAFF

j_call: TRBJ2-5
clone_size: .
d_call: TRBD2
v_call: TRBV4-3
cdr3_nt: TGCGCCAGCAGCCAAGAGAGGCGGGGGGGCCTCCGGGAGACCCAGTACTTC
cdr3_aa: CASSQERRGGLRETQYF

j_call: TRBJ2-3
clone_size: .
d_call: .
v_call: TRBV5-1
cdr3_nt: TGCGCCAGCAGCTTGGAGGGGCGGCCAGATACGCAGTATTTT
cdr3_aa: CASSLEGRPDTQYF

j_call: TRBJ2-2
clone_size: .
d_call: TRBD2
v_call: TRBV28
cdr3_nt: TGTGCCTCCGGACTAGCCCAGGTCGGGGAGCTGTTTTTT
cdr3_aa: CASGLAQVGELFF

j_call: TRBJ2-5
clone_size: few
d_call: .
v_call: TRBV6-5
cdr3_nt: TGTGCCAGCAGTTACTCGCGGACGCGGGGAGAGACCCAGTACTTC
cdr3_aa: CASSYSRTRGETQYF

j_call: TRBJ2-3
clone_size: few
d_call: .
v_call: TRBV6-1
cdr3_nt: TGTGCCAGCAGCGACAGGTCTAGCACAGATACGCAGTATTTT
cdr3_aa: CASSDRSSTDTQYF

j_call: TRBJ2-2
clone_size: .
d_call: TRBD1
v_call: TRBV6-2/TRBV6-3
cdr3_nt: TGTGCCAGCAGTTCCCAGGGGGCGAGGAACACCGGGGAGCTGTTTTTT
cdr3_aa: CASSSQGARNTGELFF

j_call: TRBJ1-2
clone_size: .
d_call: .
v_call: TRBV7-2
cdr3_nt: TGTGCCAGCAGCTTACTTAGGGATGGCTACACCTTC
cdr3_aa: CASSLLRDGYTF

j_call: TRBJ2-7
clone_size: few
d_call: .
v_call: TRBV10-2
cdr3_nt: TGCGCCAGCAAGGGGCAGGGTCCCTACGAGCAGTACTTC
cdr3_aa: CASKGQGPYEQYF

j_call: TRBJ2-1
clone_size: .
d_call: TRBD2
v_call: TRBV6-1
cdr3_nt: TGTGCCAGCAGCCGAATCACTAGCGGGTTCTACAATGAGCAGTTCTTC
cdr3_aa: CASSRITSGFYNEQFF

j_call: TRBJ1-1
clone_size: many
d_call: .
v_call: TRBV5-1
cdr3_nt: TGCGCCAGCAGCTTGTCCCTGGGGGCTGAAGCTTTCTTT
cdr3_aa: CASSLSLGAEAFF

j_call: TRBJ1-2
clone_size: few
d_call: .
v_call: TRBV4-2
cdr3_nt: TGTGCCAGCAGCCAAGATTCGGTGGAAATAGGGCGTCGAGGCTACACCTTC
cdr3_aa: CASSQDSVEIGRRGYTF

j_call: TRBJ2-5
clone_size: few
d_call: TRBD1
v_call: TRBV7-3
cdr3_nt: TGTGCCAGCAGCCTGACAGGGGGCAGTGAGACCCAGTACTTC
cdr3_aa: CASSLTGGSETQYF

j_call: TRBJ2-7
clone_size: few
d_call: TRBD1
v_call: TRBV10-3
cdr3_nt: TGTGCCATTCTCGGACCGGGACAGGGCTCCTCGTACGAGCAGTACTTC
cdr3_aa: CAILGPGQGSSYEQYF

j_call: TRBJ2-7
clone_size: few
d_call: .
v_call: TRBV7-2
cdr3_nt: TGTGCCAGCACCAGGAACTCCTACTCCTACGAGCAGTACTTC
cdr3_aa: CASTRNSYSYEQYF

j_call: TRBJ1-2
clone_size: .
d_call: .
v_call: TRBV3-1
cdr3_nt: TGTGCCAGCAGCCAAGCTCGTGGCTACACCTTC
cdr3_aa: CASSQARGYTF

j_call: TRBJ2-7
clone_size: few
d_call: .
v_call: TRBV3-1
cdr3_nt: TGTGCCAGCAGCGAAAGTCTTAACGAGCAGTACTTC
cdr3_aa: CASSESLNEQYF

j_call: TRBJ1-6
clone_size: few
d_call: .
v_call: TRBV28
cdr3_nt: TGTGCCAGCAGTTTACGGCAGGCTTATAATTCACCCCTCCACTTT
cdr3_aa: CASSLRQAYNSPLHF

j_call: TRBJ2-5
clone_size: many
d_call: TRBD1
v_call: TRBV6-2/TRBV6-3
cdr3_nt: TGTGCCAGCAGTAAGGGACAGGGTTTTCCTCAAGAGACCCAGTACTTC
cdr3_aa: CASSKGQGFPQETQYF

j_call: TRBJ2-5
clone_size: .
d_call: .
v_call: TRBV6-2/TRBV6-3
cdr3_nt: TGTGCCAGCAGTTACGATGGGGGCAGAGAGACCCAGTACTTC
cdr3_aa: CASSYDGGRETQYF

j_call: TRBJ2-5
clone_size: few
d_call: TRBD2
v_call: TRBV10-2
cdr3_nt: TGCGCCAGCAGTGACTCAGCGGGGCCGGGACAAGAGACCCAGTACTTC
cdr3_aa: CASSDSAGPGQETQYF

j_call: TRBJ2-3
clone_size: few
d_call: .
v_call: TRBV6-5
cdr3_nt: TGTGCCAGCAGTTACTCGAGAAGGCCTCCTCGGGATACGCAGTATTTT
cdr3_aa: CASSYSRRPPRDTQYF

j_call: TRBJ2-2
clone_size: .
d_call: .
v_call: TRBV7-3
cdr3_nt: TGTGCCAGCAGCCCACCCGGGGGGAACACCGGGGAGCTGTTTTTT
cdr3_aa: CASSPPGGNTGELFF

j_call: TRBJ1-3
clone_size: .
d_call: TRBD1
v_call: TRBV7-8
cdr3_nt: TGTGCCAGCAGCTTTGACAGGGCTGGAAACACCATATATTTT
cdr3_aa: CASSFDRAGNTIYF

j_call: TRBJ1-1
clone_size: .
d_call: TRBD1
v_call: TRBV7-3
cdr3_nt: TGTGCCAGCAGCCAGACAGGGGGGAACACTGAAGCTTTCTTT
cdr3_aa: CASSQTGGNTEAFF

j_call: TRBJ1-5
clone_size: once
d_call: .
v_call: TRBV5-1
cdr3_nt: TGCGCCAGCAGCTTGGTTCCCGGGGGGGACCAGCCCCAGCATTTT
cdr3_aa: CASSLVPGGDQPQHF

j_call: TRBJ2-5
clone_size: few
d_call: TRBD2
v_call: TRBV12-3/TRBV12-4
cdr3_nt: TGTGCCAGCAGTTTGTCCCTAGGAAGCGGGGTAGCCCAAGAGACCCAGTACTTC
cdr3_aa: CASSLSLGSGVAQETQYF

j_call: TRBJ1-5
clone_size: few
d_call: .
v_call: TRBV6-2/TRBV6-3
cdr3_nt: TGTGCCAGCAGCGGCGCTTCGACCGGACAGCCCCAGCATTTT
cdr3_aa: CASSGASTGQPQHF

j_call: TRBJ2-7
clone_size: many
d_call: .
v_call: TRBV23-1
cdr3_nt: TGCGCCAGCAGTCCGTTGACAGGCCACTACGAGCAGTACTTC
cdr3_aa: CASSPLTGHYEQYF

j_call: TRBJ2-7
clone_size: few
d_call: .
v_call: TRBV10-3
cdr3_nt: TGTGCCATCAGCGCAGCGGGCGAGCAGTACTTC
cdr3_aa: CAISAAGEQYF

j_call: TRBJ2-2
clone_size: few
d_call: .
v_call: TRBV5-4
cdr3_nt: TGTGCCAGCAGCTTCGGCAGGGGGGGCACCGGGGAGCTGTTTTTT
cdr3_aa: CASSFGRGGTGELFF

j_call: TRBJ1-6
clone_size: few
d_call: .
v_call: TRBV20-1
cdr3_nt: TGCAGTGCGACCTGGGTGGGTTCACCCCTCCACTTT
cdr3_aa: CSATWVGSPLHF

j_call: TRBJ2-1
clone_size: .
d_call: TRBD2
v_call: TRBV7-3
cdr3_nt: TGTGCCAGCAGCTTGGGACTAGCGGCCTACAATGAGCAGTTCTTC
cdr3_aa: CASSLGLAAYNEQFF

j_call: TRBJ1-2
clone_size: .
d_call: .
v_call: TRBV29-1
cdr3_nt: TGCAGCGTTGGGTTAGGGACCTATGGCTACACCTTC
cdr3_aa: CSVGLGTYGYTF

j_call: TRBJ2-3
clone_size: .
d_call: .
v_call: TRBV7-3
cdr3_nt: TGTGCCAGCAGCTTAAGTCGCACAGATACGCAGTATTTT
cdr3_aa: CASSLSRTDTQYF

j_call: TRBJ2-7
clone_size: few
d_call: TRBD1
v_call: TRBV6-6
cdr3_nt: TGTGCCGGTGGGACAGGGGGCATGCAGTACTTC
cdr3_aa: CAGGTGGMQYF

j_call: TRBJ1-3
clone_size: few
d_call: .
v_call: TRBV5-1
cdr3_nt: TGCGCCAGTCAAGAACAGGGCTCTGGAAACACCATATATTTT
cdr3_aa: CASQEQGSGNTIYF

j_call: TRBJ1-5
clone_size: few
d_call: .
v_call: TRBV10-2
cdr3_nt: TGCGCCAGCAGTGAACAACGCAATCAGCCCCAGCATTTT
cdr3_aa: CASSEQRNQPQHF

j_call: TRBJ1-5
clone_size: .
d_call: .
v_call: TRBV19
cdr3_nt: TGTGCCAGTAGTATTCCAGAGACCATCAATCAGCCCCAGCATTTT
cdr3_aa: CASSIPETINQPQHF

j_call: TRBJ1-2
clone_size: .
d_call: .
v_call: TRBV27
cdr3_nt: TGTGCCAGTGCGGGTCCCTCCATGGGCTACACCTTC
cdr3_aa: CASAGPSMGYTF

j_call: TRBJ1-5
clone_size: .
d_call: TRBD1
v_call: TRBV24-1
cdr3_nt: TGTGCCACCAGTGAAGGGACAGGGGTTCAGCCCCAGCATTTT
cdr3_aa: CATSEGTGVQPQHF